A selection of T cell receptor beta chains follows, all from one sample in a study of CD8 T cells in Susac syndrome. TCRdb re-analysed the immunoSEQ multiplex PCR reads in MiXCR, keeping a single row per CDR3 protein. The table shows about 430,000 distinct CDR3 sequences, with approximately 85% occurring only once. Sequencing was carried out using CD8+ T cells from PBMCs. These TCRs come from a human donor with multiple sclerosis. Each CDR3 is given with its conserved first and last residue. Each record gives: J gene, clone size, D gene, V gene, CDR3 DNA, CDR3 protein. D genes are given only for firm matches. Rows give clone size only sometimes, using once, few, many, or a class for an expanded clone.

>TRBJ2-1|NA|TRBD2|TRBV12-3/TRBV12-4
TGTGCCAGCAGTCGACTAGCGGACAATGAGCAGTTCTTC
CASSRLADNEQFF
>TRBJ2-7|NA|NA|TRBV29-1
TGCAGCGTTGTAACAGGGACCTACGAGCAGTACTTC
CSVVTGTYEQYF
>TRBJ2-7|NA|NA|TRBV30
TGTGCCTGGAGCGCGGGACGTGGCCCGTACGAGCAGTACTTC
CAWSAGRGPYEQYF
>TRBJ2-5|NA|TRBD1|TRBV7-9
TGTGCCAGCAGCTTAGCTGACAGGGGATTTGCGACCCAGTACTTC
CASSLADRGFATQYF
>TRBJ1-4|NA|NA|TRBV12-3/TRBV12-4
TGTGCCAGCAGCCCAGGGTTTAATGAAAAACTGTTTTTT
CASSPGFNEKLFF
>TRBJ2-1|once|NA|TRBV6-1
TGTGCCAGCAGCATCGGGACACAAAGTAGCTCCTACAATGAGCAGTTCTTC
CASSIGTQSSSYNEQFF
>TRBJ2-2|NA|NA|TRBV18
TGTGCCAGCTCACCAAAGGGCTCGAACACCGGGGAGCTGTTTTTT
CASSPKGSNTGELFF
>TRBJ2-1|NA|NA|TRBV19
TGTGCCAGCGCACCCGCCGCATCTAGCCTGCAGTTCTTC
CASAPAASSLQFF
>TRBJ2-5|NA|TRBD1|TRBV5-6
TGTGCCAGCAGCCTAGAGACAGGGGAAGAGACCCAGTACTTC
CASSLETGEETQYF
>TRBJ2-1|NA|TRBD2|TRBV4-1
TGCGCCAGCAGCCCTTGGACTAGCGGGGGTTTCACCTACAATGAGCAGTTCTTC
CASSPWTSGGFTYNEQFF
>TRBJ2-1|NA|NA|TRBV6-6
TGTGCCAGCAGTTATCTTTTACCGAGCTCCTACAATGAGCAGTTCTTC
CASSYLLPSSYNEQFF
>TRBJ1-5|once|NA|TRBV4-1
TGCGCCAGCAGCCGACTTGAGAGTCAGCCCCAGCATTTT
CASSRLESQPQHF
>TRBJ1-2|NA|NA|TRBV10-3
TGTGCCATCAGTGAGTCCCCGGGGGACTATGGCTACACCTTC
CAISESPGDYGYTF
>TRBJ1-5|NA|NA|TRBV3-1
TGTGCCAGCAGCCAAGACGACCAGGGGAACGAGCCCCAGCATTTT
CASSQDDQGNEPQHF